This section outlines one T cell receptor (beta chain) sequence together with its context. The data were obtained in a study of blood T cell repertoires in COVID-19. As for the study in general: The United States, Italy and Spain were the sources of the acute and convalescent COVID-19 samples.

Per the original data handling: Reference gene primer amplification gave estimated nucleated cell counts. Sequencing was performed with immunoSEQ multiplex PCR; in TCRdb, only in-frame clones are kept and a portion is missing. Clone size and the V and J calls come from that table; the DNA yielded D and trimming. The sample consists of 150,000 to 200,000 clones, around four fifths of them appearing once. Enrolment of Seattle patients took place during active infection, and they were followed longitudinally. Germline CDR1 is MDHEN and CDR2 is SYDVKM. V lost 4 bases, J lost 0 bases, and 5 bases stayed unmatched. This CDR3 has 16 residues.

The TCR sequence derives from a woman aged 70-85 years with COVID-19, enrolled during active disease. The source material was peripheral blood. The V call is TRBV28, the J call TRBJ2-2; 7 bases align to TRBD1. CDR3 DNA sequence: TGTGCCAGCAGTTCTTACGGGACAGCGAACACCGGGGAGCTGTTTTTT. The encoded protein is CASSSYGTANTGELFF.